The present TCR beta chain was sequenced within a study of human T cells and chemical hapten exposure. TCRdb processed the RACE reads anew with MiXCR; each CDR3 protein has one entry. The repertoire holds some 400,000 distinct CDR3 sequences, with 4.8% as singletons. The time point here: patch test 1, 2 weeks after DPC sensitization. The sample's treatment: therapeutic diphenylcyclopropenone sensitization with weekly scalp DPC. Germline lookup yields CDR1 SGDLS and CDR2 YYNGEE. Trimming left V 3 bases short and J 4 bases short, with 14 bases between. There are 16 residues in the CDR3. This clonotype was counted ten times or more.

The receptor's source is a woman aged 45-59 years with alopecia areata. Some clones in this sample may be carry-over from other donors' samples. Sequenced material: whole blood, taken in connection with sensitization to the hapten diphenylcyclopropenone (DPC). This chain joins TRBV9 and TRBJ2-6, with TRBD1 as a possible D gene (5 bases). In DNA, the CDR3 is TGTGCCAGCAGCGGCCCAGTGGGGCCCGGGGCCAACGTCCTGACTTTC. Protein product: CASSGPVGPGANVLTF.